The source of this T cell receptor (beta chain) is a study of technical replicates of blood from a handful of donors. Here immunoSEQ multiplex PCR was the method, and the copy in TCRdb shows in-frame clones only, minus some. In the table there are 60,000 to 85,000 clones, roughly 90% of which are singletons. The germline CDR1 and CDR2 sequences are MDHEN and SYDVKM. CDR3 length: 15 residues. V was pared by 3 bases and J by 5 bases, with 6 bases of the junction left unmatched. This chain joins TRBV28 and TRBJ2-5; 10 bases agree with TRBD2. The sequenced sample consisted of T cells isolated from PBMCs. The TCR was taken from a human donor in good health. In DNA form, the CDR3 reads TGTGCCAGCAGTTTTCTAGCGGGAGTATTGGAGACCCAGTACTTC. Protein product: CASSFLAGVLETQYF.